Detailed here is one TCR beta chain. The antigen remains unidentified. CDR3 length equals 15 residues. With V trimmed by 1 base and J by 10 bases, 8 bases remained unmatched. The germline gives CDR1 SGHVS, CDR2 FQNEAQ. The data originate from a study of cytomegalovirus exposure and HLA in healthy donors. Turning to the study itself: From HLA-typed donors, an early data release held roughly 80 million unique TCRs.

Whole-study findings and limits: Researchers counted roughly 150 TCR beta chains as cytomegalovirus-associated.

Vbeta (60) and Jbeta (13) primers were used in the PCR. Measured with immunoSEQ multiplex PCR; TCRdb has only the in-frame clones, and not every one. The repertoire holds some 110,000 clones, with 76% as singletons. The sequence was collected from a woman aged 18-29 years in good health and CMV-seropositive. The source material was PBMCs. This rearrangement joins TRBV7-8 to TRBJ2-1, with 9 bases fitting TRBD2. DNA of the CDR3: TGTGCCAGCAGCTTAGAGGGACTAGCTTATTGGGAGCAGTTCTTC. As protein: CASSLEGLAYWEQFF.